The entry below describes one TCR beta chain. Its antigen is not known. Germline and junction disagree at one end, which may indicate a read error. This sample is drawn from a study of cytomegalovirus exposure and HLA in healthy donors. As for the donors, each was a healthy bone marrow donor. Points from the study as a whole: Cytomegalovirus status was reportedly diagnosed by the classifier with high specificity and sensitivity. V segments that were indistinguishable, TRBV6-2 and TRBV6-3 among them, were omitted from analysis.

The CDR3 is made up of 11 amino acids. Germline-derived CDR1 and CDR2 are PRHDT and FYEKMQ (reference sequence). The PCR was carried out with 60 Vbeta primers and 13 Jbeta primers. Assay: immunoSEQ multiplex PCR; the TCRdb copy retains only in-frame clones and omits some. Counted here are over 80,000 clones, about four fifths occurring once; the ten biggest clones make up about 4.8%. The receptor comes from a man aged 40-55 years in good health and CMV-seropositive. The chain recombines TRBV13 with TRBJ2-1; unclear D gene. The specimen sequenced was PBMCs. The CDR3 region has the DNA TGTGCCAGCAGCTTATCCCCCGAGCAATTCTTC. Its translation: CASSLSPEQFF.